Listed here are 15 T cell receptor beta chains from one sample, sequenced in a study of T cells expressing NK-cell markers. For each CDR3 protein, TCRdb gives one entry from its re-call of the 5' RACE reads, without DNA. The specimen's table records about 380,000 distinct CDR3 sequences. The sample was blood T cells: a sorted CD56 or NKG2C T cell subset, CD4+ or CD8+ T cells, or bulk PBMC T cells (not recorded which). These receptor sequences come from a man between 18 and 69 years old in good health.

This rearrangement joins TRBV25-1 to TRBJ2-5; the TCRdb call, TRBD2, lacks DNA for checking. Germline assignment: CDR1 MGHDK and CDR2 SYGVNS. The CDR3 runs to 15 residues. The CDR3 loop is CASSLAGGNQETQYF.

The chain joins TRBV29-1 to TRBJ2-2; TCRdb reports TRBD1, a call that lacks DNA to check it against. The germline V gene encodes CDR1 SQVTM and CDR2 ANQGSEA. The length of the CDR3 is 14 residues. The CDR3 sequence: CSVSATGDTGELFF.

This chain uses TRBV18 with TRBJ1-5; TCRdb indicates TRBD1, and absent DNA this call remains unverified. CDR1 KGHSH and CDR2 LQKENI come from the germline V gene. This CDR3 contains 14 residues. The chain's CDR3 is CASSPDRSNQPQHF. The full variable domain, its missing parts supplied by reference TRBV18 and TRBJ1-5, is NAGVMQNPRHLVRRRGQEARLRCSPMKGHSHVYWYRQLPEEGLKFMVYLQKENIIDESGMPKERFSAEFPKEGPSILRIQQVVRGDSAAYFCASSPDRSNQPQHFGDGTRLSIL.

The chain has TRBV6-1 and TRBJ1-1. The CDR3 covers 15 residues. CDR1 and CDR2 from the germline V gene are MNHNS and SASEGT. CDR3: CASSEIRRRGGEAFF.

The CDR3 region is CASSSTANPEETQYF. The chain carries TRBV6-5 and TRBJ2-5; TCRdb gives TRBD1 as the D gene, but with no DNA this cannot be confirmed. Germline values: CDR1 MNHEY, CDR2 SVGAGI. The CDR3 contains 15 residues.

This chain uses TRBV5-4 with TRBJ2-3; TCRdb proposes TRBD2, but this gene call is untestable without DNA. The CDR3 is 16 residues long. Per the germline V gene, CDR1 is SGHNT and CDR2 is YYREEE (reference sequence). CDR3 region: CASSRYLAGGGDTQYF.

This sequence joins TRBV5-1 and TRBJ2-2; TCRdb returns TRBD1, unconfirmable since there is no DNA. CDR1 and CDR2 from the germline V gene are SGHRS and YFSETQ. The CDR3 has 17 residues. CDR3 residues: CASSFQHRTGPGGELFF.

The chain links TRBV2 to TRBJ1-2; lacking DNA, the TRBD1 call made by TCRdb goes unchecked. This CDR3 is 14 amino acids long. Per germline, CDR1 SNHLY and CDR2 FYNNEI. The CDR3 sequence: CASRNRGPLYGYTF.

The V call is TRBV20-1, the J call TRBJ2-2; TCRdb picks TRBD1, but there is no DNA to check that call. Germline V gene sequence: CDR1 DFQATT, CDR2 SNEGSKA (reference sequence). CDR3 length: 14 residues. The CDR3 reads CSARGTGVTGELFF.

V is TRBV3-1 and J is TRBJ1-2; the D call of TRBD1 rests on TCRdb alone, since no DNA is present to check it. This CDR3 region has 13 residues. Germline CDR1 LGHDT, CDR2 YNNKEL (reference sequence). The CDR3 spells CASRGTQGGGYTF.

The chain is built from TRBV20-1 and TRBJ2-5; the TRBD1 assignment by TCRdb is unverifiable without DNA. The CDR3 spans 15 residues. From germline, CDR1 is DFQATT and CDR2 SNEGSKA (reference sequence). The chain's CDR3 is CSATRSGTSKETQYF.

The chain's CDR3 is CSAGGWGSNEQFF. This chain uses TRBV29-1 with TRBJ2-1; with no DNA, the TCRdb D assignment of TRBD1 cannot be verified. This CDR3 spans 13 amino acids. Germline loops: CDR1 SQVTM, CDR2 ANQGSEA.

The J gene is TRBJ1-5, the V gene TRBV20-1; the TRBD1 assignment by TCRdb is unverifiable without DNA. CDR3 length: 16 amino acids. Germline lookup yields CDR1 DFQATT and CDR2 SNEGSKA (reference sequence). This chain's CDR3 is CSARDEGLYSNQPQHF.

The CDR3 is CASSLRPGRTDTQYF. V usage is TRBV27 and J usage is TRBJ2-3; TCRdb's D call of TRBD1 is untestable without DNA. The CDR3 spans 15 residues. In germline, CDR1 is MNHEY, CDR2 SMNVEV (reference sequence).

The rearrangement links TRBV5-1 to TRBJ2-5; TCRdb lists TRBD2, though no DNA is available to test this call. From germline, CDR1 is SGHRS and CDR2 YFSETQ. CDR3 length: 17 residues. The CDR3 loop reads CASSPGLAGGGLETQYF.